Following are 24 T cell receptor beta chains from one sample sequenced in a study of blood T cell repertoires in COVID-19. Profiled with immunoSEQ multiplex PCR; TCRdb holds only in-frame clones, not every one. There are some 150,000 clones in the sample; more than 65% occur only once, and 4% lies in the top ten. Sequencing was performed on peripheral blood. All receptors derive from a woman aged 60-70 years with acute or convalescent COVID-19.

The gene calls are TRBV3-1 (or the pseudogene TRBV3-2) and TRBJ2-5; 10 nucleotides match TRBD1. This CDR3 is built from 15 residues. Germline V gene sequence: CDR1 LGHDT, CDR2 YNNKEL (reference sequence). V was clipped by 3 bases and J by 5 bases; unmatched bases: 6. The CDR3 spells CASSHQTGGAETQYF. CDR3 DNA: TGTGCCAGCAGCCACCAGACAGGGGGCGCGGAGACCCAGTACTTC.

This clone was seen only once. This chain links TRBV6-4 with TRBJ2-7; the match to TRBD2 covers 10 bases. V was pared by 0 bases and J by 4 bases, with 15 bases of the junction left unmatched. Looked up from germline, CDR1 is MRHNA and CDR2 is SNTAGT. CDR3 length: 19 residues. This CDR3 is CASSDSTRRAGGRRYEQYF. DNA of the CDR3: TGTGCCAGCAGTGACTCGACGCGGAGAGCGGGAGGGAGGAGGTACGAGCAGTACTTC.

The chain carries TRBV5-6 and TRBJ1-2; the match to TRBD1 covers 9 bases. J was trimmed by 7 bases and V by 4 bases; bases with no gene match: 5. The CDR3 loop spans 13 amino acids. CDR1 is SGHDT and CDR2 is YYEEEE in the germline V gene. CDR3 in amino acids: CASSRDRASGYTF. CDR3 DNA: TGTGCCAGCAGCCGGGACAGGGCGAGTGGCTACACCTTC.

The chain combines TRBV5-1 with TRBJ2-1; a possible D gene is TRBD1 (5 bases). Germline V CDR1 and CDR2: SGHRS, YFSETQ. With 0 bases removed from V and 5 bases from J, the gap between germline ends came to 9 bases. This CDR3 comprises 14 residues. For the CDR3, the DNA is TGCGCCAGCAGCTTGGGGGCAGGGAACAATGAGCAGTTCTTC. This codes for CASSLGAGNNEQFF.

The chain is built from TRBV19 and TRBJ1-6; unclear D gene. Trimming removed 3 bases from V and 9 bases from J, with 9 bases in between. Germline V CDR1 and CDR2: LNHDA, SQIVND (reference sequence). The CDR3 is 13 amino acids. This CDR3 reads CASSIAPRSPLHF. The CDR3 nucleotides read TGTGCCAGTAGTATCGCGCCCCGTTCACCCCTCCACTTT.

This clone occurred once. J is TRBJ2-1 and V is TRBV27; a possible D gene is TRBD2 (6 bases). This CDR3 contains 14 residues. The V and J ends lost 5 bases and 2 bases respectively, with 10 bases between them. The germline V gene has CDR1 MNHEY and CDR2 SMNVEV (reference sequence). CDR3 in DNA: TGTGCCAGCAGTGTAGCGGATACCTACAATGAGCAGTTCTTC. Encoded protein: CASSVADTYNEQFF.

V and J are TRBV4-1 and TRBJ1-1; a weak D match, TRBD1 (6 bases). In germline, CDR1 is MGHRA, CDR2 YSYEKL. With 2 bases removed from V and 4 bases from J, the gap between germline ends came to 14 bases. This CDR3 comprises 15 residues. CDR3 loop: CASSQHTGRITEAFF. The DNA of the CDR3 is TGCGCCAGCAGCCAACACACAGGGCGGATCACTGAAGCTTTCTTT.

This clone was detected only once. The chain has TRBV11-2 and TRBJ1-1; D is unclear. This CDR3 contains 14 residues. V lost 5 bases and J lost 5, with 15 bases in between. CDR1 is SGHAT and CDR2 is FQNNGV in the germline V gene. As DNA, the CDR3 is TGTGCCAGCAGCCCCGCCACTATGATAACTGAAGCTTTCTTT. Protein product: CASSPATMITEAFF.

The V gene is TRBV30, the J gene TRBJ2-2; D may be TRBD1 (5 bases). Trimming took off 1 base at V and 2 bases at J, with 17 bases between the two ends. From germline, CDR1 is GTSNPN and CDR2 SVGIG (reference sequence). This CDR3 comprises 17 residues. The CDR3 spells CAWSAPRWGVNTGELFF. The CDR3 DNA is TGTGCCTGGAGTGCCCCCCGGTGGGGCGTAAACACCGGGGAGCTGTTTTTT.

The chain is built from TRBV9 and TRBJ2-3, with D possibly matching TRBD2 (5 bases). CDR1 and CDR2 (germline): SGDLS, YYNGEE. Trimming removed 4 bases at V and 1 base at J, with 10 bases between. There are 14 residues in the CDR3. CDR3 sequence: CASSQGLGTDTQYF. The CDR3 nucleotides read TGTGCCAGCAGCCAAGGACTGGGCACAGATACGCAGTATTTT.

The chain joins TRBV5-1 to TRBJ1-2; a possible D gene is TRBD1 (5 bases). Germline lookup yields CDR1 SGHRS and CDR2 YFSETQ. The CDR3 runs 13 residues. The ends were cut back, 5 bases at V and 0 bases at J, with 8 bases in the middle. CDR3: CASRGQTNYGYTF. Here the CDR3 DNA reads TGCGCCAGCAGGGGGCAGACTAACTATGGCTACACCTTC. The whole variable domain, remainder taken from reference TRBV5-1 and TRBJ1-2, is KAGVTQTPRYLIKTRGQQVTLSCSPISGHRSVSWYQQTPGQGLQFLFEYFSETQRNKGNFPGRFSGRQFSNSRSEMNVSTLELGDSALYLCASRGQTNYGYTFGSGTRLTVV.

The chain links TRBV3-1 (or the pseudogene TRBV3-2) to TRBJ2-1, with 8 nucleotides matching TRBD2. Germline V gene data show CDR1 as LGHDT and CDR2 as YNNKEL (reference sequence). The V gene end was trimmed by 1 base and the J gene end by 4 bases; junction bases not matched to a gene: 6. This CDR3 has 16 amino acids. The CDR3 here is CASSQAGAGVYNEQFF. The CDR3 DNA is TGTGCCAGCAGCCAAGCGGGAGCGGGAGTGTACAATGAGCAGTTCTTC.

This chain connects TRBV6-1 to TRBJ1-3; 10 bases line up with TRBD1. Germline assignment: CDR1 MNHNS and CDR2 SASEGT. The trim removed 0 bases at V and 0 bases at J, leaving 5 bases unmatched. The CDR3 has 18 residues. CDR3 amino acids: CASSEAGTGASSGNTIYF. The CDR3 bases are TGTGCCAGCAGTGAAGCGGGGACAGGGGCTTCCTCTGGAAACACCATATATTTT.

This clone has just a few counts. The rearrangement uses TRBV6-5 and TRBJ1-1; a weak D match, TRBD1 (6 bases). Trimming stripped 8 bases from V and 1 base from J, with 17 bases between. This CDR3 region has 15 residues. In germline, CDR1 is MNHEY, CDR2 SVGAGI. The CDR3 protein is CASGGGVPGNTEAFF. The CDR3 region has the DNA TGTGCCAGCGGAGGGGGGGTACCCGGGAACACTGAAGCTTTCTTT.

This chain joins TRBV9 and TRBJ1-4, with D perhaps matching TRBD1 (5 bases). This CDR3 is built from 15 residues. The V end was cut by 4 bases, the J end by 3 bases, with 13 bases between. Germline assignment: CDR1 SGDLS and CDR2 YYNGEE. The CDR3 sequence is CASSPPGGSNEKLFF. CDR3 nucleotides: TGTGCCAGCAGCCCCCCCGGGGGGTCTAATGAAAAACTGTTTTTT.

V and J are TRBV5-1 and TRBJ2-2, with 7 bases aligning to TRBD1. Germline assignment: CDR1 SGHRS and CDR2 YFSETQ. Unmatched junction bases numbered 7, after V lost 0 bases and J lost 5 bases. The CDR3 runs 16 residues. This chain's CDR3 is CASSLGTGERTGELFF. The CDR3 nucleotides are TGCGCCAGCAGCTTGGGTACAGGGGAAAGAACCGGGGAGCTGTTTTTT.

The J gene is TRBJ1-2, the V gene TRBV9, with D perhaps TRBD1 (6 bases). The germline CDR1 and CDR2 sequences are SGDLS and YYNGEE. The CDR3 sequence is 16 residues long. The V end lost 4 bases, the J end lost 3 bases, and 19 bases lay between the germline ends. In DNA, the CDR3 is TGTGCCAGCAGCCCCCGCATTGGGGGCGCTGACTATGGCTACACCTTC. The encoded protein is CASSPRIGGADYGYTF. Combining the CDR3 with reference TRBV9 and TRBJ1-2 gives the whole variable domain DSGVTQTPKHLITATGQRVTLRCSPRSGDLSVYWYQQSLDQGLQFLIQYYNGEERAKGNILERFSAQQFPDLHSELNLSSLELGDSALYFCASSPRIGGADYGYTFGSGTRLTVV.

This clone was seen once. The J gene is TRBJ1-4, the V gene TRBV7-2; TRBD1 matches 7 bases. Germline V gene lookup returns CDR1 SGHTA and CDR2 FQGNSA. V dropped 5 bases and J dropped 8; count of bases not matched to a gene: 2. CDR3 size: 12 residues. The CDR3 nucleotides are TGTGCCAGCAGCCCAGGGGGGGAAAAACTGTTTTTT. This encodes CASSPGGEKLFF.

This clone appeared a single time. V gene TRBV11-3 combines with J gene TRBJ2-1; weak D call: TRBD2 (6 bases). The germline gives CDR1 SGHNT, CDR2 YENEEA. V lost 1 base and J lost 3, with 10 bases in between. This CDR3 region has 15 residues. CDR3 bases: TGTGCCAGCAGCTTAGGGGGGGAAGTCTACAATGAGCAGTTCTTC. Translating it yields CASSLGGEVYNEQFF.

This clone was seen once. In nucleotides, the CDR3 is TGTGCCAGCAGCTTACAGGGGACAACTAATGAAAAACTGTTTTTT. Amino acid sequence: CASSLQGTTNEKLFF. The chain uses TRBV11-2 and TRBJ1-4, with D perhaps TRBD1 (6 bases). V lost 2 bases and J lost 0, with 7 bases in between. Germline V gene lookup returns CDR1 SGHAT and CDR2 FQNNGV. The CDR3 is 15 amino acids.

The chain uses TRBV3-1 (or the pseudogene TRBV3-2) and TRBJ2-1; 9 bases line up with TRBD2. Losses at the gene ends were 3 bases for V and 0 bases for J; bases not matched to a gene: 9. Germline CDR1 and CDR2: LGHDT and YNNKEL (reference sequence). The CDR3 has 18 amino acids. CDR3 amino acids: CASSQGTSWDSSYNEQFF. As DNA, the CDR3 is TGTGCCAGCAGCCAGGGGACTAGCTGGGATAGCTCCTACAATGAGCAGTTCTTC.

The CDR3 DNA reads TGTGCCAGCAGTTACTCAGGGGACACCACCTACGAGCAGTACTTC. This encodes CASSYSGDTTYEQYF. V is TRBV6-5 and J is TRBJ2-7; D might be TRBD1 (6 bases). This CDR3 has 15 residues. V was pared by 0 bases and J by 2 bases, with 11 bases between. The germline V gene has CDR1 MNHEY and CDR2 SVGAGI.

The chain joins TRBV3-1 (or the pseudogene TRBV3-2) to TRBJ1-1; D is undetermined. The V end lost 7 bases, the J end lost 7 bases, and 16 bases lay between the germline ends. The length of the CDR3 is 13 residues. Germline CDR1 is LGHDT and CDR2 is YNNKEL (reference sequence). CDR3 DNA: TGTGCCAGCAAATTAGGAGAACCTGGTGAAGCTTTCTTT. This sequence encodes CASKLGEPGEAFF.

The chain combines TRBV15 with TRBJ2-5, with D tentatively TRBD2 (6 bases). V gave up 1 base and J gave up 4 bases, with 10 bases separating them. The CDR3 length is 14 residues. Germline V gene lookup returns CDR1 LNHNV and CDR2 YYDKDF (reference sequence). The CDR3 loop reads CATSRGRGRETQYF. CDR3 DNA: TGTGCCACCAGCAGAGGACGGGGGAGAGAGACCCAGTACTTC.